This T cell receptor (beta chain) was found in a study of cytomegalovirus exposure and HLA in healthy donors. About the study: Tens of millions of unique TCR sequences came from HLA-typed donors in an early release.

Deletions cut 7 bases from V and 2 bases from J, with 8 bases between. The CDR3 consists of 12 residues. CDR1 and CDR2 (germline): LNHDA, SQIVND (reference sequence). This clone was observed a handful of times. Its antigen remains unidentified. Regarding the study as a whole: The study designated roughly 160 TCR beta chains cytomegalovirus-associated.

It was with 60 Vbeta and 13 Jbeta primers that the PCR ran. The protocol was immunoSEQ multiplex PCR, while the TCRdb copy is restricted to in-frame clones and leaves out a portion. This table holds 110,000 or so clones, 82% found once. The gene calls are TRBV19 and TRBJ1-1; unclear D gene. Material: PBMCs. The sequence was collected from a woman aged 18-29 years in good health and CMV-seronegative. The CDR3 loop is CASIVSNTEAFF. In DNA, the CDR3 is TGTGCCAGTATTGTTAGTAACACTGAAGCTTTCTTT. Drawing the rest from reference TRBV19 and TRBJ1-1, the complete variable domain is DGGITQSPKYLFRKEGQNVTLSCEQNLNHDAMYWYRQDPGQGLRLIYYSQIVNDFQKGDIAEGYSVSREKKESFPLTVTSAQKNPTAFYLCASIVSNTEAFFGQGTRLTVV.